This TCR beta chain was captured by sequencing in a study of OX40 agonist ivuxolimab in advanced cancers. The V gene lost 1 base and the J gene lost 6 bases, with 13 bases spanning the gap. Germline CDR1 SGHVS, CDR2 FQNEAQ. The CDR3 is made up of 15 amino acids. Method: immunoSEQ multiplex PCR; TCRdb's copy keeps in-frame clones and lacks some. The data show about 19,000 clones, roughly 91% seen once. General study findings and limits: Within 6 weeks, CD4+ and CD8+ blood T cells expanded clonally at 0.1 to 3.0 mg/kg.

In the case of this clone: The antigen remains unidentified.

The J gene is TRBJ1-5, the V gene TRBV7-8, with D possibly matching TRBD1 (6 bases). The specimen comprised CD4+ or CD8+ T cells sorted from blood, sampled in a trial of the OX40 agonist ivuxolimab. The receptor's source is an adult with an advanced solid tumor such as melanoma, head and neck, liver or kidney cancer. The CDR3 region is CASSLGTGYGQPQHF. The CDR3 DNA follows: TGTGCCAGCAGCTTAGGAACAGGGTATGGTCAGCCCCAGCATTTT. The variable domain in full, completed from reference TRBV7-8 and TRBJ1-5, reads GAGVSQSPRYKVAKRGQDVALRCDPISGHVSLFWYQQALGQGPEFLTYFQNEAQLDKSGLPSDRFFAERPEGSVSTLKIQRTQQEDSAVYLCASSLGTGYGQPQHFGDGTRLSIL.